Below, 27 T cell receptor beta chains from the same sample are listed, as sequenced in a study of control samples from healthy donors and cancer patients. Some clones are missing from TCRdb's copy, which holds only in-frame ones; the method was immunoSEQ multiplex PCR. The table has 70,000 to 85,000 clones, more than 65% seen once; the top ten hold under 14%. Sequences were obtained from PBMCs. These TCRs come from a man between 60 and 75 years old with head and neck cancer.

The gene calls are TRBV2 and TRBJ2-3, with 7 bases matching TRBD2. This CDR3 has 15 residues. Germline lookup yields CDR1 SNHLY and CDR2 FYNNEI. With V trimmed by 2 bases and J by 10 bases, 12 bases remained unmatched. The CDR3 sequence is CASSERGTTSSPQYF. In DNA form, the CDR3 reads TGTGCCAGCAGTGAAAGAGGGACTACCAGTTCCCCGCAGTATTTT.

This sequence joins TRBV25-1 and TRBJ2-5, with D possibly matching TRBD1 (8 bases). Trimming took off 1 base at V and 2 bases at J, with 14 bases between the two ends. The CDR3 is 16 residues long. Germline V gene data show CDR1 as MGHDK and CDR2 as SYGVNS. The CDR3 reads CASSESTGGVQETQYF. CDR3 sequence (DNA): TGTGCCAGCAGTGAATCAACAGGGGGGGTACAAGAGACCCAGTACTTC.

The chain recombines TRBV3-1 (or the pseudogene TRBV3-2) with TRBJ1-1, with D perhaps TRBD1 (5 bases). This CDR3 has 14 amino acids. CDR1 and CDR2 from the germline V gene are LGHDT and YNNKEL (reference sequence). V gave up 6 bases and J gave up 1 base, with 12 bases separating them. The DNA of the CDR3 is TGTGCCAGCAGTGGGACGGGGGGGAACACTGAAGCTTTCTTT. This encodes CASSGTGGNTEAFF.

With regard to this clone: The sample carries other DNA sequences with the same CDR3. The V gene is TRBV5-1, the J gene TRBJ2-5; D is undetermined. The germline CDR1 and CDR2 sequences are SGHRS and YFSETQ. This CDR3 contains 13 residues. The V and J ends lost 0 bases and 2 bases respectively, with 5 bases between them. DNA of the CDR3: TGCGCCAGCAGCTTGGGGATTCAAGAGACCCAGTACTTC. Its translation is CASSLGIQETQYF.

This clone appeared a few times. V gene TRBV6-5 combines with J gene TRBJ1-1; 12 bases line up with TRBD1. Germline CDR1 is MNHEY and CDR2 is SVGAGI. V lost 6 bases to trimming and J lost 9 bases; unmatched junction nucleotides: 5. The CDR3 is 13 amino acids. The CDR3: CASSQGTGGQAFF. The CDR3 DNA sequence: TGTGCCAGCAGCCAAGGGACAGGGGGCCAAGCTTTCTTT.

For the CDR3, the DNA is TGTGCCAGCAGCGCAGGGGGCGCGGGCACTGAAGCTTTCTTT. This codes for CASSAGGAGTEAFF. V and J are TRBV6-5 and TRBJ1-1, with 8 bases matching TRBD1. Germline lookup yields CDR1 MNHEY and CDR2 SVGAGI. V shed 6 bases, J shed 4 bases, and the junction held 7 bases outside the gene matches. The CDR3 has 14 amino acids.

The chain joins TRBV2 to TRBJ2-7; D not resolved. Trimming cost V 3 bases and J 1 base, with 13 bases left between them. CDR1 is SNHLY and CDR2 is FYNNEI in the germline V gene. This CDR3 region has 15 residues. CDR3 coding DNA: TGTGCCAGCAGTGAGGAACGCTCTTCATCCTACGAGCAGTACTTC. Translation: CASSEERSSSYEQYF. Combining the CDR3 with reference TRBV2 and TRBJ2-7 gives the whole variable domain EPEVTQTPSHQVTQMGQEVILRCVPISNHLYFYWYRQILGQKVEFLVSFYNNEISEKSEIFDDQFSVERPDGSNFTLKIRSTKLEDSAMYFCASSEERSSSYEQYFGPGTRLTVT.

This clone has just one count. The chain employs TRBV27 and TRBJ2-3, with 12 bases identical to TRBD1. J lost 3 bases, V lost 5 bases, and 6 bases had no gene match. The CDR3 has 16 residues. The V gene's germline CDR1 is MNHEY and CDR2 SMNVEV (reference sequence). CDR3 DNA: TGTGCCAGCAGTCCCGGGACAGGGGGCCCTACAGATACGCAGTATTTT. The encoded protein is CASSPGTGGPTDTQYF.

V and J are TRBV5-8 and TRBJ2-5; 7 nucleotides agree with TRBD2. Looked up from germline, CDR1 is SGHTS and CDR2 is YDEGEE. This CDR3 is built from 17 residues. Trimming removed 6 bases from V and 5 bases from J; junction bases left unmatched: 19. Written as DNA, the CDR3 is TGTGCCAGCAACCACAAGGCCTGGCGGGAGTCCGGGGAGACCCAGTACTTC. Amino acid sequence: CASNHKAWRESGETQYF.

V usage is TRBV6-6 and J usage is TRBJ1-6, with 7 bases identical to TRBD1. J was trimmed by 5 bases and V by 6 bases; bases with no gene match: 7. Per the germline V gene, CDR1 is MNHNY and CDR2 is SVGAGI (reference sequence). This CDR3 is 15 amino acids long. This CDR3 reads CASRGRDSDNSPLHF. The CDR3 DNA follows: TGTGCCAGCAGAGGCCGGGACAGTGATAATTCACCCCTCCACTTT.

This rearrangement joins TRBV2 to TRBJ2-5, with no clear D. Trimming took 11 bases from V and 4 from J, leaving 5 bases between them. The CDR3 sequence is 9 residues long. Germline CDR1 and CDR2: SNHLY and FYNNEI. CDR3 DNA sequence: TGTGCCCCGGGAGAGACCCAGTACTTC. Protein: CAPGETQYF.

The rearrangement joins TRBV29-1 to TRBJ2-3; tentatively, D is TRBD2 (6 bases). In germline, CDR1 is SQVTM, CDR2 ANQGSEA. The CDR3 covers 11 residues. Trimming removed 3 bases at V and 6 bases at J, with 7 bases between. CDR3 coding DNA: TGCAGCGTTGATCGGGGGGATACGCAGTATTTT. This sequence encodes CSVDRGDTQYF.

The rearrangement links TRBV2 to TRBJ1-6; D ambiguous. V lost 6 bases to trimming and J lost 7 bases, with 16 bases between them. Germline V gene lookup returns CDR1 SNHLY and CDR2 FYNNEI. This CDR3 has 15 residues. DNA for the CDR3: TGTGCCAGCAGACCAAATATCGGAGGGAATTCACCCCTCCACTTT. It translates to CASRPNIGGNSPLHF.

This clone was seen once. This chain joins TRBV6-6 and TRBJ1-1, with D possibly TRBD1 on 5 matching bases. The CDR3 extends over 13 amino acids. V was shortened by 0 bases and J by 4 bases, with 6 bases between the two germline ends. The germline V gene encodes CDR1 MNHNY and CDR2 SVGAGI (reference sequence). CDR3 DNA: TGTGCCAGCAGTTACTCCCAGGGCACTGAAGCTTTCTTT. As protein: CASSYSQGTEAFF.

The V and J genes are TRBV2 and TRBJ1-1; the D gene is possibly TRBD1 (5 bases). The CDR3 runs to 13 residues. Deletions cut 1 base from V and 7 bases from J, with 10 bases between. Germline CDR1 reads SNHLY; CDR2 reads FYNNEI. The CDR3, as DNA: TGTGCCAGCAGTGAAGGTGGGGACTTTGAAGCTTTCTTT. This translates into CASSEGGDFEAFF.

The chain uses TRBV28 and TRBJ2-1, with 9 bases fitting TRBD2. This CDR3 region has 17 residues. Germline V CDR1 and CDR2: MDHEN, SYDVKM. J gave up 9 bases and V 6 bases, and 18 bases lay outside the gene matches. The CDR3 region has the DNA TGTGCCAGCAGCTTAGTCGTAGCGGGAGATCGGCGTAGTGAGCAGTTCTTC. As protein: CASSLVVAGDRRSEQFF.

The rearrangement joins TRBV25-1 to TRBJ2-7; 7 bases align to TRBD1. Per the germline V gene, CDR1 is MGHDK and CDR2 is SYGVNS. V lost 6 bases, J lost 2 bases, and 4 bases stayed unmatched. The CDR3 consists of 13 residues. CDR3 DNA sequence: TGTGCCAGCAGAGCGACAGGGACCTACGAGCAGTACTTC. It is translated as CASRATGTYEQYF.

This clone was recorded a few times. The rearrangement joins TRBV15 to TRBJ1-5; D remains unclear. The germline V gene has CDR1 LNHNV and CDR2 YYDKDF (reference sequence). CDR3 size: 14 residues. With 8 bases removed from V and 0 bases from J, the gap between germline ends came to 11 bases. For the CDR3, the DNA is TGTGCCACCGGCGGTCTGACTAGCAATCAGCCCCAGCATTTT. Amino acid sequence: CATGGLTSNQPQHF.

The rearrangement joins TRBV19 to TRBJ1-1; 8 bases are shared with TRBD1. The V and J ends lost 3 bases and 4 bases, in that order; junction bases with no gene match: 7. The germline V gene encodes CDR1 LNHDA and CDR2 SQIVND (reference sequence). The CDR3 totals 15 residues. The CDR3 coding sequence is TGTGCCAGTAGTATTCAGACAGGGGCGGGCACTGAAGCTTTCTTT. Residues: CASSIQTGAGTEAFF.

The J gene is TRBJ2-5, the V gene TRBV7-2; the D gene could be TRBD1 or TRBD2 (7 bases each). The V end was cut by 5 bases, the J end by 3 bases, with 16 bases between. This CDR3 is 15 amino acids long. Germline CDR1 SGHTA, CDR2 FQGNSA. CDR3 sequence (DNA): TGTGCCAGCAGCCTCGTCAGGGGGGGGGAAGAGACCCAGTACTTC. Encoded protein: CASSLVRGGEETQYF.

The chain recombines TRBV6-4 with TRBJ2-1; TRBD2 matches 7 bases. Germline-derived CDR1 and CDR2 are MRHNA and SNTAGT. The CDR3 extends over 13 amino acids. After removal of 4 bases from V and 7 bases from J, the junction contained 4 bases not matched to a gene. CDR3 sequence: CASSVLADNEQFF. CDR3 sequence (DNA): TGTGCCAGCAGTGTTCTAGCGGATAATGAGCAGTTCTTC.

The chain employs TRBV10-3 and TRBJ2-1; 10 nucleotides align to TRBD2. The V gene end was trimmed by 4 bases and the J gene end by 0 bases; junction bases not matched to a gene: 21. The CDR3 totals 22 residues. Germline CDR1 ENHRY, CDR2 SYGVKD. The CDR3 nucleotides read TGTGCCATCAGTGGGCTAGCGGGAGTATTACGGCCTACCCCCTCCTCCTACAATGAGCAGTTCTTC. Translating it yields CAISGLAGVLRPTPSSYNEQFF.

The chain joins TRBV14 to TRBJ2-2; 7 bases are a match to TRBD1. Germline V CDR1 and CDR2: SGHDN, FVKESK. CDR3 length: 15 amino acids. With 2 bases clipped from V and 5 bases from J, the junction kept 5 bases outside the gene matches. In DNA form, the CDR3 reads TGTGCCAGCAGCCAAATCACAGGGGCGACCGGGGAGCTGTTTTTT. Translated, it gives CASSQITGATGELFF.

The V gene is TRBV27, the J gene TRBJ2-7; possibly TRBD1 or TRBD2 for D (5 bases each). The CDR3 length is 12 residues. Germline values: CDR1 MNHEY, CDR2 SMNVEV (reference sequence). Trimming pared 8 bases from V and 3 bases from J, leaving 11 bases between. The CDR3 is CASSGDRYEQYF. The CDR3 DNA is TGTGCCAGCTCTGGGGACCGCTACGAGCAGTACTTC.

The genes are TRBV27 and TRBJ1-6, with 7 bases that match TRBD1. V was pared by 6 bases and J by 9 bases, with 11 bases of the junction left unmatched. This CDR3 region has 15 residues. Germline V lookup: CDR1 MNHEY, CDR2 SMNVEV (reference sequence). The CDR3 region has the DNA TGTGCCAGCAGGGGAGGACAGGTGACCTTTTCACCCCTCCACTTT. It encodes CASRGGQVTFSPLHF.

The V call is TRBV5-1, the J call TRBJ2-1, with D perhaps TRBD2 (5 bases). V was cut by 4 bases and J by 5 bases, with 10 bases left in between. In germline, CDR1 is SGHRS, CDR2 YFSETQ. The length of the CDR3 is 13 residues. In nucleotides, the CDR3 is TGCGCCAGCAGCCTGGACTTCCACAATGAGCAGTTCTTC. This sequence encodes CASSLDFHNEQFF.

This chain connects TRBV10-2 to TRBJ2-2, with 9 bases aligning to TRBD2. Germline CDR1 and CDR2: WSHSY and SAAADI. The J segment lost 2 bases and the V segment lost 0 bases, leaving 10 bases of the junction unmatched. CDR3 length: 19 amino acids. The CDR3 protein is CASSESLGRREGNTGELFF. The CDR3 DNA reads as TGCGCCAGCAGTGAGTCCCTAGGCCGGCGGGAGGGTAACACCGGGGAGCTGTTTTTT.